This TCR beta chain was retrieved from a study of control samples from healthy donors and cancer patients. The CDR3 has 16 residues. Germline loops: CDR1 SGHRS, CDR2 YFSETQ. The trim removed 3 bases at V and 5 bases at J, leaving 6 bases unmatched. Clones were sequenced by immunoSEQ multiplex PCR, and TCRdb holds only the in-frame ones, with some missing. Among roughly 100,000 clones listed, 80% to 90% were seen once. Input material: blood. The genes are TRBV5-1 and TRBJ2-2; 11 bases align to TRBD2. This clonotype originated in a woman aged 50 to 65 in good health. The CDR3 DNA sequence: TGCGCCAGCAGCTACCTAGCGGGAGGTACAACCGGGGAGCTGTTTTTT. Protein product: CASSYLAGGTTGELFF.